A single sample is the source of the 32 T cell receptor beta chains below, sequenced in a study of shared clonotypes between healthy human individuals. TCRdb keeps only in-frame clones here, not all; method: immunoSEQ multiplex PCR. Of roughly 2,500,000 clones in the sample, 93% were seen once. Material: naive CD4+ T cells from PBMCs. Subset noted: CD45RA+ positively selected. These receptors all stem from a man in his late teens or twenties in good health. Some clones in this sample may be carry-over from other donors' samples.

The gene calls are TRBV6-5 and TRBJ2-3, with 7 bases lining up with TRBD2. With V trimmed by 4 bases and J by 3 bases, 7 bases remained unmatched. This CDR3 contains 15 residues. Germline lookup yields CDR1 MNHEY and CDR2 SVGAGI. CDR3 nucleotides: TGTGCCAGCAGTTTCCAAGCGGGATGGACAGATACGCAGTATTTT. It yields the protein CASSFQAGWTDTQYF.

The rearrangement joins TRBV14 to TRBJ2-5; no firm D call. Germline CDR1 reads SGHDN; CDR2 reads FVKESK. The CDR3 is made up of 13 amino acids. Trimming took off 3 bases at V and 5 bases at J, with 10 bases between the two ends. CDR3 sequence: CASSHPLRETQYF. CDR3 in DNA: TGTGCCAGCAGCCACCCCTTGAGGGAGACCCAGTACTTC.

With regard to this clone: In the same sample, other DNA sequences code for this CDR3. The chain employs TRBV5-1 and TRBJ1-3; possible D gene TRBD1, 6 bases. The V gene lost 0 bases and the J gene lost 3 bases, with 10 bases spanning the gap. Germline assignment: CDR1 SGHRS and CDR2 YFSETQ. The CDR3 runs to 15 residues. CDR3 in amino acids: CASSLGSGDGNTIYF. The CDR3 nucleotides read TGCGCCAGCAGCTTGGGCTCAGGGGATGGAAACACCATATATTTT.

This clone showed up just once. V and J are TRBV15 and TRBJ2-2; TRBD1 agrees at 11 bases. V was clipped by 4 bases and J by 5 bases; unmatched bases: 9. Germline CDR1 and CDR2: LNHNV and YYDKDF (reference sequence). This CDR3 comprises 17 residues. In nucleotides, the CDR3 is TGTGCCACCAGCACCCCCCCGGGACAGGGGGTTACCGGGGAGCTGTTTTTT. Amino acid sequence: CATSTPPGQGVTGELFF.

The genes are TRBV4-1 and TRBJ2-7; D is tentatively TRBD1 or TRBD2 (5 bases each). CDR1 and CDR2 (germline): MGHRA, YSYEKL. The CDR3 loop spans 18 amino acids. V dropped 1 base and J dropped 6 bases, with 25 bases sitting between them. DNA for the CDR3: TGCGCCAGCAGCCAAGTCGCCGAGTTTTGGCAGGGCCGGGGCGAGCAGTACTTC. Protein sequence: CASSQVAEFWQGRGEQYF.

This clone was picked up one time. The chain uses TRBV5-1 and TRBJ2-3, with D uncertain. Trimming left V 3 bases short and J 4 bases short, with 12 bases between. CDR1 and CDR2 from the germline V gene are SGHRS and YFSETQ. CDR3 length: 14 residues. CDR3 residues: CASSSGHGADTQYF. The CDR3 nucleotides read TGCGCCAGCAGCTCTGGCCATGGGGCAGATACGCAGTATTTT.

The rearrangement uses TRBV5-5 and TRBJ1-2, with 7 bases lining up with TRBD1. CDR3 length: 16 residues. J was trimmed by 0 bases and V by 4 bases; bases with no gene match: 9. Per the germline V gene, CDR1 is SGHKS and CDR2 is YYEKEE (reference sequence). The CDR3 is CASSLLSTGANYGYTF. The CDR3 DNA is TGTGCCAGCAGCCTTCTAAGCACAGGGGCTAACTATGGCTACACCTTC.

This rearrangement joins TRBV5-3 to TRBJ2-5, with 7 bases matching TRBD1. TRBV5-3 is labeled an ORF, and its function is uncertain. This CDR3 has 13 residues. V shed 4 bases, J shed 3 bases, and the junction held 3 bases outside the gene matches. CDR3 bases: TGTGCCAGAAGCCCTGACAGGGAAGAGACCCAGTACTTC. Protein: CARSPDREETQYF.

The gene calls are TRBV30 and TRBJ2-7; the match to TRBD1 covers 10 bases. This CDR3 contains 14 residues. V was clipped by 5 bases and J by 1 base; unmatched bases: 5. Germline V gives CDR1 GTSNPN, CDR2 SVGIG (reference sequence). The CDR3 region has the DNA TGTGCCTGGGAGAAGGACAGGGGGTCCTACGAGCAGTACTTC. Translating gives CAWEKDRGSYEQYF.

This chain's CDR3 is CASSLVLAGDQYNEQFF. CDR3 sequence (DNA): TGCGCCAGCAGCTTGGTGCTAGCGGGGGACCAATACAATGAGCAGTTCTTC. The chain links TRBV5-1 to TRBJ2-1; 10 nucleotides agree with TRBD2. CDR1 and CDR2 (germline): SGHRS, YFSETQ. V shed 0 bases and J 4 bases; nucleotides not matched to a gene: 7. The CDR3 has 17 amino acids.

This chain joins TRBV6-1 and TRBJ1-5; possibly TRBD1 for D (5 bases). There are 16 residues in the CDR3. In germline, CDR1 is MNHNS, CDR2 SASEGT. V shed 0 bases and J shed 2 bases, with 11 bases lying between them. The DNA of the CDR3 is TGTGCCAGCAGTGAAGCTTTGGGACCGGGCAATCAGCCCCAGCATTTT. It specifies CASSEALGPGNQPQHF.

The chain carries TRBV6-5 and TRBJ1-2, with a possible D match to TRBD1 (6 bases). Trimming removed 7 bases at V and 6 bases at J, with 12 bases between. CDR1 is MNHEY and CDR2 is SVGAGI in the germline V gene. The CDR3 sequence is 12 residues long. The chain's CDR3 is CASNQGGDGYTF. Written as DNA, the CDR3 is TGTGCCAGCAACCAAGGGGGGGATGGCTACACCTTC.

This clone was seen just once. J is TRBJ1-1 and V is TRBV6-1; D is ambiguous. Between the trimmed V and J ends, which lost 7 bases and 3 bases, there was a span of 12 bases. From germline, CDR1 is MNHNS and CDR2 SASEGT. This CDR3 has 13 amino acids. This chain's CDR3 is CASMTDGDTEAFF. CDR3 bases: TGTGCCAGCATGACGGACGGGGACACTGAAGCTTTCTTT.

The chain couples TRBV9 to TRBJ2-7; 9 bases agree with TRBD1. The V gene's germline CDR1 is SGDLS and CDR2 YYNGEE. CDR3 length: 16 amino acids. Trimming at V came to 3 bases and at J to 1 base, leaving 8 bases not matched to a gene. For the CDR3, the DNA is TGTGCCAGCAGCGCCGGGACAGGGTTTCCATCCTACGAGCAGTACTTC. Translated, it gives CASSAGTGFPSYEQYF. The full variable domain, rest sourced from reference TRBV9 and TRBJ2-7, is DSGVTQTPKHLITATGQRVTLRCSPRSGDLSVYWYQQSLDQGLQFLIQYYNGEERAKGNILERFSAQQFPDLHSELNLSSLELGDSALYFCASSAGTGFPSYEQYFGPGTRLTVT.

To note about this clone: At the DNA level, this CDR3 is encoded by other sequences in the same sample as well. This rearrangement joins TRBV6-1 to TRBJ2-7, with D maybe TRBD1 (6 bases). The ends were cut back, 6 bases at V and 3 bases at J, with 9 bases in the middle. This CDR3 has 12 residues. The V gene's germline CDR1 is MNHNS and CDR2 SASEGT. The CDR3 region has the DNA TGTGCCAGCAGGGACAGAGGCTACGAGCAGTACTTC. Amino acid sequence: CASRDRGYEQYF.

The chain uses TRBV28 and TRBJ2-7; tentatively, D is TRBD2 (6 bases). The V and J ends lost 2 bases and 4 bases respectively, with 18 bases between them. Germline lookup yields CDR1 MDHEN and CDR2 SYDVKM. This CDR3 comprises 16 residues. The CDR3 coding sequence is TGTGCCAGCAGTTTAGCGAGGGAGGTAGCTGTTTACGAGCAGTACTTC. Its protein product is CASSLAREVAVYEQYF. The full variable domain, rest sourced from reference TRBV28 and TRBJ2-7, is DVKVTQSSRYLVKRTGEKVFLECVQDMDHENMFWYRQDPGLGLRLIYFSYDVKMKEKGDIPEGYSVSREKKERFSLILESASTNQTSMYLCASSLAREVAVYEQYFGPGTRLTVT.

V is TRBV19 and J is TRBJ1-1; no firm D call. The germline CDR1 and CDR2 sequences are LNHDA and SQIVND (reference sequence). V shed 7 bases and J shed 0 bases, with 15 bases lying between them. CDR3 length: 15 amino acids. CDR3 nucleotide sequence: TGTGCCAGTAAGGGTTACAGCGAGATGAACACTGAAGCTTTCTTT. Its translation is CASKGYSEMNTEAFF.

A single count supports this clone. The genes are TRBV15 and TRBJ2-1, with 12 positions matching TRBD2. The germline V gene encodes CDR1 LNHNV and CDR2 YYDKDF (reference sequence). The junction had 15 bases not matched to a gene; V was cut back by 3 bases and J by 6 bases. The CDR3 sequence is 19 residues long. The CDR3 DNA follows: TGTGCCACCAGCAGGGGACTAGCGGGTCAATTAGGAATCGGCAATGAGCAGTTCTTC. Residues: CATSRGLAGQLGIGNEQFF.

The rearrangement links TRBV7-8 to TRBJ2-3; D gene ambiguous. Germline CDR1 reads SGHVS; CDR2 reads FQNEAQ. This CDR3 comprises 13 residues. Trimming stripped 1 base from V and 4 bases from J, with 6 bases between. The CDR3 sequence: CASSLVRADTQYF. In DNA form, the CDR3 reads TGTGCCAGCAGCTTAGTACGAGCAGATACGCAGTATTTT.

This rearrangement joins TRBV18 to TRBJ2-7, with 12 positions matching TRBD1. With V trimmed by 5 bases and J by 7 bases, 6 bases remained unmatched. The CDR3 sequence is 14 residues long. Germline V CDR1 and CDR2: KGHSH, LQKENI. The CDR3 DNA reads TGTGCCAGCTCATCGGGACAGGGGGCAGGTGAGCAGTACTTC. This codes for CASSSGQGAGEQYF. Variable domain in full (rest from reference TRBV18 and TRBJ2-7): NAGVMQNPRHLVRRRGQEARLRCSPMKGHSHVYWYRQLPEEGLKFMVYLQKENIIDESGMPKERFSAEFPKEGPSILRIQQVVRGDSAAYFCASSSGQGAGEQYFGPGTRLTVT.

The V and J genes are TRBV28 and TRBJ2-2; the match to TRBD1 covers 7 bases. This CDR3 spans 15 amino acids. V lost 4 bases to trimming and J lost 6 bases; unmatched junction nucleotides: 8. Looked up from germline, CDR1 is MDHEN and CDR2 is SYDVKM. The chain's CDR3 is CASSSRQGRPGELFF. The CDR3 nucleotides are TGTGCCAGCAGTTCTAGACAGGGTCGGCCCGGGGAGCTGTTTTTT.

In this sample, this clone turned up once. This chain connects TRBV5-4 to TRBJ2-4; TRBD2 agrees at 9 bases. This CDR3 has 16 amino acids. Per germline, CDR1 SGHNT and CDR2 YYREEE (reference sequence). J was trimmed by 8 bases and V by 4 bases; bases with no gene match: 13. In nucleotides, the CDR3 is TGTGCCAGCAGCGTCTGGGGTGGAAGCGGGAGGTACATTCAGTACTTC. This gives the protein CASSVWGGSGRYIQYF.

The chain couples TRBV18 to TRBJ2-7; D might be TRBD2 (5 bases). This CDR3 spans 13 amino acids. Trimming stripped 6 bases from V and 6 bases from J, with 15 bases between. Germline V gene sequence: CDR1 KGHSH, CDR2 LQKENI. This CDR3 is CASSRARAGEQYF. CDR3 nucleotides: TGTGCCAGCTCCCGGGCCCGGGCGGGCGAGCAGTACTTC.

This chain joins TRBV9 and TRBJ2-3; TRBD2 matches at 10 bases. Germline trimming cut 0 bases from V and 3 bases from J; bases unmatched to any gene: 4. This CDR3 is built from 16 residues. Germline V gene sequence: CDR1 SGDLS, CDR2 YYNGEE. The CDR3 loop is CASSVGTSGETDTQYF. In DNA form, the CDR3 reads TGTGCCAGCAGCGTAGGGACTAGCGGTGAAACAGATACGCAGTATTTT.

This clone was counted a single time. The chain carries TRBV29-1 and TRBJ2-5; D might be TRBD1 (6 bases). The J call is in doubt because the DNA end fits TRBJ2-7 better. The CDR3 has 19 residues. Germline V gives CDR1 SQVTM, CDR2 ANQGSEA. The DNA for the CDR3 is TGCAGCGTCGGCGGTATCGAAACCGGGACACAAGGGTGGGCCTACGAGCAGTACTTC. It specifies CSVGGIETGTQGWAYEQYF.

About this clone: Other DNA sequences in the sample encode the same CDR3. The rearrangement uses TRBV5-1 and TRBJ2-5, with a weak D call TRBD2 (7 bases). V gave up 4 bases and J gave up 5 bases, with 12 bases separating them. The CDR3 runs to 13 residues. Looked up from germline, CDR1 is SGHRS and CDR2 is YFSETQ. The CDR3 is CASSLGGPETQYF. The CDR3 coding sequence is TGCGCCAGCAGCCTGGGGGGGCCGGAGACCCAGTACTTC.

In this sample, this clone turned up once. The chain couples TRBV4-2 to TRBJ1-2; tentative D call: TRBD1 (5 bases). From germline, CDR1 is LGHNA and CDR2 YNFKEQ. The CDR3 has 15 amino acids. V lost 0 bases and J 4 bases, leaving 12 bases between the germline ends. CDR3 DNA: TGTGCCAGCAGCCAAGAGGTGGGGCCAGCCTATGGCTACACCTTC. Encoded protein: CASSQEVGPAYGYTF.

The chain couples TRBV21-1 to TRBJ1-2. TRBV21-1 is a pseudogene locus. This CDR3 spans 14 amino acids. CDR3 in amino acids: CASSSCGTGYGYTF. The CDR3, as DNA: TGTGCCAGCAGCTCCTGCGGGACCGGCTATGGCTACACCTTC.

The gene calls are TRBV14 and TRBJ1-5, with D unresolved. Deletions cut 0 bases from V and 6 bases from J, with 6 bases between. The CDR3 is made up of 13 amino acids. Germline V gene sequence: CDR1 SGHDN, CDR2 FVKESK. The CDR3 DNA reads TGTGCCAGCAGCCAAGAGATGGGTCAGCCCCAGCATTTT. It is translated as CASSQEMGQPQHF.

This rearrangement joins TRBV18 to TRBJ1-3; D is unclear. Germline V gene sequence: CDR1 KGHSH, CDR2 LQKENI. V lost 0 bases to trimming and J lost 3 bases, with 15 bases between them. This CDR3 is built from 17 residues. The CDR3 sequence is CASSPPELRGGGNTIYF. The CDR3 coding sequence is TGTGCCAGCTCACCACCTGAACTGCGGGGAGGTGGAAACACCATATATTTT.

The CDR3 DNA reads TGTGCCAGCAGCTCAGTCGGCACCGGGGAGCTGTTTTTT. Translating gives CASSSVGTGELFF. V usage is TRBV7-2 and J usage is TRBJ2-2, with unresolved D. This CDR3 is built from 13 residues. Germline loops: CDR1 SGHTA, CDR2 FQGNSA. V lost 4 bases, J lost 4 bases, and 7 bases lay in between.

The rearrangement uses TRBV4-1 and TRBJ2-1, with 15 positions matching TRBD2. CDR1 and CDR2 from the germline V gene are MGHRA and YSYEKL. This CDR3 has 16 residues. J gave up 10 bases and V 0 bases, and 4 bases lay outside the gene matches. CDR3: CASSQDWTSGRGEQFF. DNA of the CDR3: TGCGCCAGCAGCCAAGATTGGACTAGCGGGAGGGGGGAGCAGTTCTTC.